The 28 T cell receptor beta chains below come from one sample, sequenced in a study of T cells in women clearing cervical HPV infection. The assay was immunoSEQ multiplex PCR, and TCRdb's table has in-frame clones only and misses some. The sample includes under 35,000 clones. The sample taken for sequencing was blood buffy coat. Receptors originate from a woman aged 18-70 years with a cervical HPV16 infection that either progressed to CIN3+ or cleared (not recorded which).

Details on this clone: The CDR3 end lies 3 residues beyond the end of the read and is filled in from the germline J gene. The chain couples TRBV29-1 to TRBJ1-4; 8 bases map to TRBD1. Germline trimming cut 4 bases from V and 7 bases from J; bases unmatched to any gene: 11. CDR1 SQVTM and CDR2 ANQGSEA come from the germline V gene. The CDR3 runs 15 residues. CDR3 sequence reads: CSVAGWDRRGEKLFF. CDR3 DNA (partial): TGCAGCGTTGCCGGGTGGGACAGGAGGGGTGAAAAA.

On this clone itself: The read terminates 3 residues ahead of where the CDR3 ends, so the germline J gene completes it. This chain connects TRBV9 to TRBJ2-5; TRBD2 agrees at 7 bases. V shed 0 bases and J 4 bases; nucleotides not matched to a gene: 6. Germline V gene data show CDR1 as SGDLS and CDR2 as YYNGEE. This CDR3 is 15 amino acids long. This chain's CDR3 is CASSVAPSGGETQYF. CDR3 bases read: TGTGCCAGCAGCGTAGCCCCTTCGGGGGGAGAGACC.

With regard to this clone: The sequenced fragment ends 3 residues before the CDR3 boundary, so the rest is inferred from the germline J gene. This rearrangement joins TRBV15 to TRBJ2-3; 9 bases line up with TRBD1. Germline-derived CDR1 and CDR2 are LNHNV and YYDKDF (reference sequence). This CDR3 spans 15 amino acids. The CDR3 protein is CATSRPGQGHQPQYF. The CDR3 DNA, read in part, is TGTGCCACCAGCAGGCCGGGACAGGGTCATCAGCCG.

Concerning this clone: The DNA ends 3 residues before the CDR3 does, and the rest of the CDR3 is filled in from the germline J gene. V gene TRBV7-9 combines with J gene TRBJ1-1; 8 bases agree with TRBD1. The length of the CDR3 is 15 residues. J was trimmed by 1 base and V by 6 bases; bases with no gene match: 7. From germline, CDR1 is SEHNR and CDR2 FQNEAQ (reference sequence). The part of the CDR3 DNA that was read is TGTGCCAGCAGAGTTGGGGGGACAGGGAACACTGAA. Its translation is CASRVGGTGNTE. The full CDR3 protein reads CASRVGGTGNTEAFF.

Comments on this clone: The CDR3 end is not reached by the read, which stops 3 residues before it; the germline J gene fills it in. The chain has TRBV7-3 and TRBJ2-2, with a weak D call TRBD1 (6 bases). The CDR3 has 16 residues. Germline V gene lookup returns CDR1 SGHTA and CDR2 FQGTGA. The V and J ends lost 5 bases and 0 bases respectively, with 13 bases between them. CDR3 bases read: TGTGCCAGCAGCGGACCGGGACAAACGAACACCGGGGAG. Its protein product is CASSGPGQTNTGE. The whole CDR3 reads CASSGPGQTNTGELFF.

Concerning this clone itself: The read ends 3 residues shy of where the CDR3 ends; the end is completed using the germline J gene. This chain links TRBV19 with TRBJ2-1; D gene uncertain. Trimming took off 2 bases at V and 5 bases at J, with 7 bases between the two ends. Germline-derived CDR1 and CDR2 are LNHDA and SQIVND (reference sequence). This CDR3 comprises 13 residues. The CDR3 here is CASSILRDNEQFF. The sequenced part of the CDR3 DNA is TGTGCCAGTAGTATATTACGCGACAATGAG.

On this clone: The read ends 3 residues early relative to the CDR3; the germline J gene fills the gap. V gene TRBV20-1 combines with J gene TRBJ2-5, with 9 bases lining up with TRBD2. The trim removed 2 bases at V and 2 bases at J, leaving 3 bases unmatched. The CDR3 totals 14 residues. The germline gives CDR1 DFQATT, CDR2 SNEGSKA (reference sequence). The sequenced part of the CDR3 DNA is TGCAGTGCTAGACGCAGCGGGGGGCAAGAGACC. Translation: CSARRSGGQET. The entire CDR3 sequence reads CSARRSGGQETQYF.

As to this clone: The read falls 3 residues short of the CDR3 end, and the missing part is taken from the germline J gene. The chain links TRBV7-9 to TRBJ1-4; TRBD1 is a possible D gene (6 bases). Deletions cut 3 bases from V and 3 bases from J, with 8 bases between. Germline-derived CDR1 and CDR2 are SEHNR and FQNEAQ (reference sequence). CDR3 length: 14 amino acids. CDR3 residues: CASSFNRANEKLFF. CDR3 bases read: TGTGCCAGCAGCTTCAACAGGGCTAATGAAAAA.

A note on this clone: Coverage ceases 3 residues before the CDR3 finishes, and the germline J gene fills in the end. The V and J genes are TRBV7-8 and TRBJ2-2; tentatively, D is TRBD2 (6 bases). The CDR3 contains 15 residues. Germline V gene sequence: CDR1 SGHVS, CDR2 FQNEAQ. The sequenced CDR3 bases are TGTGCCAGCAGCTTAGCGGGTCTGGGGGGTGAAAAG. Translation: CASSLAGLGGEK. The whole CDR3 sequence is CASSLAGLGGEKLFF.

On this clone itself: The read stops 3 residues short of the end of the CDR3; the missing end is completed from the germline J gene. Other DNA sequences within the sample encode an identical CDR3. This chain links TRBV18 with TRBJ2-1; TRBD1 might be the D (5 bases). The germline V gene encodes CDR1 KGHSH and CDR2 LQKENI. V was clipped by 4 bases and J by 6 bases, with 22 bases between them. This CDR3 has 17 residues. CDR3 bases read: TGTGCCAGCTCACGGGATATTCTTCAGGGAACGGGCAATGAG. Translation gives CASSRDILQGTGNE. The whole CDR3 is CASSRDILQGTGNEQFF.

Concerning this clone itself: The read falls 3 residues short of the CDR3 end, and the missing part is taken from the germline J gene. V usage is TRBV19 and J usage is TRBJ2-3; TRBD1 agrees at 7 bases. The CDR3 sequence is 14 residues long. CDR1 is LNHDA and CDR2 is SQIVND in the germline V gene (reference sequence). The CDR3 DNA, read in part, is TGTGCCAGTAGCGGGACAGCTAATCAAGAGACG. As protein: CASSGTANQET. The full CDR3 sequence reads CASSGTANQETQYF.

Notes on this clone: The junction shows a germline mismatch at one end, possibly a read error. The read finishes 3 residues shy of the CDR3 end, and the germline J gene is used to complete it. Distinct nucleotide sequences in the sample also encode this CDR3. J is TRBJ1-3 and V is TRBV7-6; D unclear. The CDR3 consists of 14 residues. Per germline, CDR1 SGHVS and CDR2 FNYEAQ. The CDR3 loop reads CASSPYSSGNTIYF. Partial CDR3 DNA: TGTGCCAGCAGCCCATATAGCTCTGGAAACACT.

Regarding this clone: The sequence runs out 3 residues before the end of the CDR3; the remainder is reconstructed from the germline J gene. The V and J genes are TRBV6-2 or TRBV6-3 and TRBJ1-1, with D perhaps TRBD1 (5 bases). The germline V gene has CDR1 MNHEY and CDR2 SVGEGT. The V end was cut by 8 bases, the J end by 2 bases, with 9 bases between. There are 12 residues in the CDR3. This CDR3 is CASLQGNTEAFF. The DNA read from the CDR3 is TGTGCCAGCTTGCAGGGAAACACTGAA.

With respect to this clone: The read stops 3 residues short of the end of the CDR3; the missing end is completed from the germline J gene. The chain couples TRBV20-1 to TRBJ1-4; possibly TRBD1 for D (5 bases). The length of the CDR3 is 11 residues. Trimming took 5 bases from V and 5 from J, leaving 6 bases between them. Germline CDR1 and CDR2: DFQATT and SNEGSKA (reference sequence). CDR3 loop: CSAYRNEKLFF. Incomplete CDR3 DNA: TGCAGTGCTTACAGGAATGAAAAA.

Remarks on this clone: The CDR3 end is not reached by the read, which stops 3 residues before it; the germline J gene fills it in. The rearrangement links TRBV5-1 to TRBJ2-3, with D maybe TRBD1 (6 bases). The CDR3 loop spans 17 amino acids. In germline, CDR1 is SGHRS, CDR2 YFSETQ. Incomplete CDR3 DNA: TGCGCCGAACCCAGAGATGAACCAGGGGATAGCAATCAGCCG. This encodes CAEPRDEPGDSNQP. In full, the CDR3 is CAEPRDEPGDSNQPQYF.

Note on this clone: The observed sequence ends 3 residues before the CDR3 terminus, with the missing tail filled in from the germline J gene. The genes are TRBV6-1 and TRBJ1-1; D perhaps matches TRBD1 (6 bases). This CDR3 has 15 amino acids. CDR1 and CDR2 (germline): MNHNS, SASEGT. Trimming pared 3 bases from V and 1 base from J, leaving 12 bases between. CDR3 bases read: TGTGCCAGCAGTGATACAGGGAGGGGGAACACTGAA. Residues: CASSDTGRGNTE. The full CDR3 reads CASSDTGRGNTEAFF.

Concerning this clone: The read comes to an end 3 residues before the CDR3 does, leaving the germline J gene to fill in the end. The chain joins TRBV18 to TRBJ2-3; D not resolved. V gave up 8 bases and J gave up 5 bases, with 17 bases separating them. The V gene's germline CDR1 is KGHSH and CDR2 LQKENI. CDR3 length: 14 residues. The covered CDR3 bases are TGTGCCAGCCCATATTCAGGTTTGAGAGATACG. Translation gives CASPYSGLRDT. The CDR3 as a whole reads CASPYSGLRDTQYF.

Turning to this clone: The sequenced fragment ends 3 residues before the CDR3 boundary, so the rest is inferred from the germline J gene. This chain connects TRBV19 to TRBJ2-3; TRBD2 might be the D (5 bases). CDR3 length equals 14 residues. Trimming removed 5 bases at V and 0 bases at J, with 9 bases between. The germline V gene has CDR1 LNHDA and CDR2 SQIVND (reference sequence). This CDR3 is CASSPRTSTDTQYF. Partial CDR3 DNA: TGTGCCAGTAGTCCTCGGACTAGCACAGATACG.

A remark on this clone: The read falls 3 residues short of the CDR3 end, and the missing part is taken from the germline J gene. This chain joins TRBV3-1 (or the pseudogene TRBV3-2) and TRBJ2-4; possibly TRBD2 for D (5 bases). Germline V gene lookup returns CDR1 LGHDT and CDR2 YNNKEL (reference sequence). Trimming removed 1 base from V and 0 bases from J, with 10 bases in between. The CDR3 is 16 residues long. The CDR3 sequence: CASSQGTSTAKNIQYF. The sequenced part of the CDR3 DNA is TGTGCCAGCAGCCAAGGGACTTCCACAGCCAAAAACATT.

The CDR3 DNA, read in part, is TGTGCCAGCAGCTGGGACAGTTGC. As protein: CASSWDSC. The complete CDR3 reads CASSWDSCYTF. The chain employs TRBV7-9 and TRBJ1-2; 7 bases line up with TRBD1. The read comes to an end 3 residues before the CDR3 does, leaving the germline J gene to fill in the end. This CDR3 is built from 11 residues. Per the germline V gene, CDR1 is SEHNR and CDR2 is FQNEAQ (reference sequence).

CDR3 residues: CASSLQGRETQYF. CDR3 bases read: TGTGCCAGCTCACTACAGGGTCGAGAGACG. The chain employs TRBV18 and TRBJ2-3, with a tentative D call TRBD1 (6 bases). Read sequence stops 3 residues before the CDR3 end, and the germline J gene provides the missing end. The CDR3 is made up of 13 amino acids. Germline V gives CDR1 KGHSH, CDR2 LQKENI.

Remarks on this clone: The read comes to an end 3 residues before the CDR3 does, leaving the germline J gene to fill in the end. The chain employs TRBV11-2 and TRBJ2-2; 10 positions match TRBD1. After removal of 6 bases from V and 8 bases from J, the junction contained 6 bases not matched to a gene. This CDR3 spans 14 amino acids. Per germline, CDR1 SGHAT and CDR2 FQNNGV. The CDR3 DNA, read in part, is TGTGCCAGCAGTCCCGGGACAGGGGATGGGGAG. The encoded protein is CASSPGTGDGE. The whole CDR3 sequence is CASSPGTGDGELFF.

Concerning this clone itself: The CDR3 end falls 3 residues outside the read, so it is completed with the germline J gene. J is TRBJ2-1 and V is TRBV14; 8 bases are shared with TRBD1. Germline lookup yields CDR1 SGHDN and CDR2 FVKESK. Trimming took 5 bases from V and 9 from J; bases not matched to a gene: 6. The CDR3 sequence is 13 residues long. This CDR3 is CASSGQGTSEQFF. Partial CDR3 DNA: TGTGCCAGCAGCGGACAGGGAACGTCTGAG.

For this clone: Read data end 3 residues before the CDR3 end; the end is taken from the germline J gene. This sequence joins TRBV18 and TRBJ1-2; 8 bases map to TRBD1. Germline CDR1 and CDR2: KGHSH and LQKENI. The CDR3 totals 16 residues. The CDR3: CASSPVGGTGINDYTF. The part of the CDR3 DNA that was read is TGTGCCAGCTCACCGGTCGGGGGGACAGGCATCAATGAC.

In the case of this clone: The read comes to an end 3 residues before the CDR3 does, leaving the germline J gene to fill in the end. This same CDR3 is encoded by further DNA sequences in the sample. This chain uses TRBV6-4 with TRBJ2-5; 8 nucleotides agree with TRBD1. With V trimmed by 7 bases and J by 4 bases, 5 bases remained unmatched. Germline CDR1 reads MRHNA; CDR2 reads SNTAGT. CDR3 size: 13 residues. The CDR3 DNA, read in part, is TGTGCCAGCATTAGACAGGGGCGAGAGACC. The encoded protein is CASIRQGRET. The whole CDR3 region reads CASIRQGRETQYF.

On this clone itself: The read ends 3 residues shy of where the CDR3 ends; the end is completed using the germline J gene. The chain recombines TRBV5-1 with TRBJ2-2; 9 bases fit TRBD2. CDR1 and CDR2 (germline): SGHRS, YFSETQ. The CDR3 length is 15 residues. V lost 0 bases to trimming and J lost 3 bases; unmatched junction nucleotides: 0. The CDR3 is CASSLERGDTGELFF. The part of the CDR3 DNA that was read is TGCGCCAGCAGCTTGGAGCGGGGGGACACCGGGGAG.

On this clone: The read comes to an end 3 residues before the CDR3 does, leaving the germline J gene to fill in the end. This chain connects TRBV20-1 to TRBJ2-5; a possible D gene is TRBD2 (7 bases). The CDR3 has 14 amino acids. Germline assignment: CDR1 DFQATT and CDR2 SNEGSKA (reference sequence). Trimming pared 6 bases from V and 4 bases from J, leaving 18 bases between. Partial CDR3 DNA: TGCAGTGCCTGGCGACCGGGGGGCCGAGAGACC. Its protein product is CSAWRPGGRET. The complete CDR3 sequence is CSAWRPGGRETQYF.

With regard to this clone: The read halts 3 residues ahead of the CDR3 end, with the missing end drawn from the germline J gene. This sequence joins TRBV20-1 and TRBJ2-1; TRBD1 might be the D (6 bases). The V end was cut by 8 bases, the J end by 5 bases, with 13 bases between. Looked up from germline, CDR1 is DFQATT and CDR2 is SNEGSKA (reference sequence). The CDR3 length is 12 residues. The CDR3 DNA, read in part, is TGCAGTAGGGGGAGTGGGGACAATGAG. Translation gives CSRGSGDNE. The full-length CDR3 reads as CSRGSGDNEQFF.